Listed below are T cell receptor beta chains from one sample, sequenced in a study of blood T cells in healthy people across ages. TCRdb reprocessed the 5' RACE reads via MiXCR and lists one record per CDR3 protein. Here the sample spans about 1.1 million distinct CDR3 sequences, around two fifths being singletons. Sequenced material: blood. All receptors come from a young man in good health. Each CDR3 is given with its conserved first and last residue. Each record gives: V gene, clone size, J gene, D gene, CDR3 DNA, CDR3 protein. The D gene is left open where the match is weak. Part of the rows lack a size; the others show once, few, many or a class for expanded clones.

v_gene: TRBV5-1
abundance: NA
j_gene: TRBJ2-1
d_gene: TRBD2
CDR3nt: TGCGCCAGCAGCCACACTAGCGGGGGGATGAATGAGCGGTTCTTC
CDR3aa: CASSHTSGGMNERFF

v_gene: TRBV3-1
abundance: NA
j_gene: TRBJ2-1
d_gene: NA
CDR3nt: TGTGCCAGCAGCCAAGTCGGGCCGAGCTCCTACAATGAGCAGTTCTTC
CDR3aa: CASSQVGPSSYNEQFF

v_gene: TRBV12-3/TRBV12-4
abundance: few
j_gene: TRBJ1-6
d_gene: NA
CDR3nt: TGTGCCAGCAGTTTAGGGCAGAAACTGCCCCCCTATAATTCACCCCTCCACTTT
CDR3aa: CASSLGQKLPPYNSPLHF

v_gene: TRBV5-1
abundance: many
j_gene: TRBJ2-3
d_gene: TRBD1
CDR3nt: TGCGCCAGCAGCACAGGACAGGCCTCATTGGGTACGCAGTATTTT
CDR3aa: CASSTGQASLGTQYF

v_gene: TRBV10-3
abundance: NA
j_gene: TRBJ2-5
d_gene: TRBD2
CDR3nt: TGTGCCATCAGATCCTCGCGACTAGCGGGGGGGCTAAATGAGCAGTACTTC
CDR3aa: CAIRSSRLAGGLNEQYF

v_gene: TRBV2
abundance: NA
j_gene: TRBJ1-5
d_gene: NA
CDR3nt: TGTGCCAGCAGTGAGGGGGTCTCGGCCCAGCATTTT
CDR3aa: CASSEGVSAQHF

v_gene: TRBV4-1
abundance: few
j_gene: TRBJ1-4
d_gene: NA
CDR3nt: TGCGCCAGCAGCCAAGAAATTAACCGGGCTCAAAAACTGTTTTTT
CDR3aa: CASSQEINRAQKLFF

v_gene: TRBV4-1
abundance: NA
j_gene: TRBJ1-6
d_gene: NA
CDR3nt: TGCGCCAGCAGCCAAGAGGCGGGCAGCTCCTATAATTCACCCCTCCACTTT
CDR3aa: CASSQEAGSSYNSPLHF

v_gene: TRBV6-5
abundance: NA
j_gene: TRBJ2-7
d_gene: NA
CDR3nt: TGTGCCAGCAGTAGATACAGACTTGGGGACTACGAGCAGTACTTC
CDR3aa: CASSRYRLGDYEQYF

v_gene: TRBV20-1
abundance: NA
j_gene: TRBJ2-1
d_gene: NA
CDR3nt: TGCAGTGCTAGAGATCCGGGCGAGGAAGATAATGAGCAGTTCTTC
CDR3aa: CSARDPGEEDNEQFF

v_gene: TRBV4-2
abundance: NA
j_gene: TRBJ1-6
d_gene: TRBD1
CDR3nt: TGTGCCAGCAGCCAGGATTTTACAGGGGGCATAGAACAGAATAATTCACCCCTCCACTTT
CDR3aa: CASSQDFTGGIEQNNSPLHF

v_gene: TRBV4-2
abundance: NA
j_gene: TRBJ2-7
d_gene: TRBD2
CDR3nt: TGTGCCAGCAGCCAAAATAGCGGGGGGATATACGAGCAGTACTTC
CDR3aa: CASSQNSGGIYEQYF

v_gene: TRBV20-1
abundance: once
j_gene: TRBJ1-1
d_gene: NA
CDR3nt: TGCAGTGCTAGACCCACAGGGAGGGGCACTGAAGCTTTCTTT
CDR3aa: CSARPTGRGTEAFF

v_gene: TRBV10-3
abundance: NA
j_gene: TRBJ1-1
d_gene: NA
CDR3nt: TGTGCCATCAGTGATATCGGGGCTGAAGCTTTCTTT
CDR3aa: CAISDIGAEAFF

v_gene: TRBV7-2
abundance: few
j_gene: TRBJ1-4
d_gene: NA
CDR3nt: TGTGCCAGCAGCTTAGGTTCTAGGGGACAAAATGAAAAACTGTTTTTT
CDR3aa: CASSLGSRGQNEKLFF

v_gene: TRBV6-2/TRBV6-3
abundance: NA
j_gene: TRBJ1-2
d_gene: NA
CDR3nt: TGTGCCAGCTCCCTCGGGGGCTCGAGCTATGGCTACACCTTC
CDR3aa: CASSLGGSSYGYTF

v_gene: TRBV9
abundance: NA
j_gene: TRBJ2-1
d_gene: NA
CDR3nt: TGTGCCAGCAGCAACAGACAGGACCAAACCTACAATGAGCAGTTCTTC
CDR3aa: CASSNRQDQTYNEQFF

v_gene: TRBV6-6
abundance: few
j_gene: TRBJ1-2
d_gene: TRBD1
CDR3nt: TGTGCCAGCAGCCAGACAGGGGGGAGCTATGGCTACACCTTC
CDR3aa: CASSQTGGSYGYTF

v_gene: TRBV20-1
abundance: NA
j_gene: TRBJ1-1
d_gene: NA
CDR3nt: TGCTGTGCTTACCGGCAGTTGGGGGGGACTGAAGCTTTCTTT
CDR3aa: CCAYRQLGGTEAFF

v_gene: TRBV27
abundance: NA
j_gene: TRBJ1-5
d_gene: TRBD1
CDR3nt: TGTGCCAGCAGTTTTGACAGGGGTAGCAATCAGCCCCAGCATTTT
CDR3aa: CASSFDRGSNQPQHF

v_gene: TRBV7-2
abundance: many
j_gene: TRBJ1-4
d_gene: TRBD1
CDR3nt: TGTGCCAGCAGCACCGGGACAGGAAATGAAAAACTGTTTTTT
CDR3aa: CASSTGTGNEKLFF

v_gene: TRBV29-1
abundance: many
j_gene: TRBJ2-5
d_gene: NA
CDR3nt: TGCAGCTTCGGGACGCAAGAGACCCAGTACTTC
CDR3aa: CSFGTQETQYF

v_gene: TRBV5-1
abundance: NA
j_gene: TRBJ2-7
d_gene: NA
CDR3nt: TGCGCCAGCAGCTTAACTGGACGGGGATCAGAAGAGGCCCAGTACTTC
CDR3aa: CASSLTGRGSEEAQYF

v_gene: TRBV6-5
abundance: few
j_gene: TRBJ1-2
d_gene: NA
CDR3nt: TGTGCCAGCAGTGGGGGTGCGAGCTATGGCTACACCTTC
CDR3aa: CASSGGASYGYTF

v_gene: TRBV7-6
abundance: few
j_gene: TRBJ1-1
d_gene: NA
CDR3nt: TGTGCCAGCAGCAACACCGTGCTCGCCACTGAAGCTTTCTTT
CDR3aa: CASSNTVLATEAFF

v_gene: TRBV10-3
abundance: NA
j_gene: TRBJ1-5
d_gene: NA
CDR3nt: TGTGCCATCAGGCCTTCGGGGAATCAGCCCCAGCATTTT
CDR3aa: CAIRPSGNQPQHF

v_gene: TRBV20-1
abundance: few
j_gene: TRBJ1-1
d_gene: NA
CDR3nt: TGCAGTGCTAGAAGGGGCATGAACACTGAAGCTTTCTTT
CDR3aa: CSARRGMNTEAFF

v_gene: TRBV20-1
abundance: NA
j_gene: TRBJ1-1
d_gene: NA
CDR3nt: TGCAGTGCTAGAGATCTAGACGACACTGAAGCTTTCTTT
CDR3aa: CSARDLDDTEAFF

v_gene: TRBV20-1
abundance: NA
j_gene: TRBJ1-2
d_gene: NA
CDR3nt: TGCAGTGCTAGGGGGGTTAAGGATTTAGGCTATGGCTACACCTTC
CDR3aa: CSARGVKDLGYGYTF

v_gene: TRBV5-1
abundance: few
j_gene: TRBJ2-5
d_gene: NA
CDR3nt: TGCGCCAGCAGCGGTGGACAGTTAGAGACCCAGTACTTC
CDR3aa: CASSGGQLETQYF

v_gene: TRBV6-2/TRBV6-3
abundance: NA
j_gene: TRBJ2-3
d_gene: NA
CDR3nt: TGTGCCAGCACCGACCGGGCGGGTAAGCAGTATTTT
CDR3aa: CASTDRAGKQYF

v_gene: TRBV4-3
abundance: NA
j_gene: TRBJ1-6
d_gene: NA
CDR3nt: TGCGCCAGCAGCCAAGATCCCCGGCCCAGTTCACCCCTCCACTTT
CDR3aa: CASSQDPRPSSPLHF

v_gene: TRBV4-3
abundance: NA
j_gene: TRBJ1-5
d_gene: NA
CDR3nt: TGCGCCAGCAGCCAAGATTTGTGGGGAGGCCTTAGCGATCAGCCCCAGCATTTT
CDR3aa: CASSQDLWGGLSDQPQHF

v_gene: TRBV7-2
abundance: NA
j_gene: TRBJ2-3
d_gene: TRBD2
CDR3nt: TGTGCCAGCAGCTCGGGACTAGCGGGGGAGTCGCAGTATTTT
CDR3aa: CASSSGLAGESQYF

v_gene: TRBV3-1
abundance: few
j_gene: TRBJ1-2
d_gene: NA
CDR3nt: TGTGCCAGCAGCCTAGAGGAACAGGTCTACACCTTC
CDR3aa: CASSLEEQVYTF

v_gene: TRBV12-3/TRBV12-4
abundance: once
j_gene: TRBJ1-1
d_gene: NA
CDR3nt: TGTGCCAGCAGCCAACTGGGGGGGGTTACTGAAGCTTTCTTT
CDR3aa: CASSQLGGVTEAFF

v_gene: TRBV4-2
abundance: many
j_gene: TRBJ1-2
d_gene: NA
CDR3nt: TGTGCCAGCAGCCAAGAAGTTGATTCTGGCTACACCTTC
CDR3aa: CASSQEVDSGYTF

v_gene: TRBV29-1
abundance: NA
j_gene: TRBJ1-2
d_gene: TRBD1
CDR3nt: TGCGGCGTTGTTAAAATTGGATCAGGGGGACGAACTTTAGGCTATGGCTACACCTTC
CDR3aa: CGVVKIGSGGRTLGYGYTF

v_gene: TRBV25-1
abundance: many
j_gene: TRBJ1-6
d_gene: NA
CDR3nt: TGTGCCAGCAGTGATGTTTTGGCCAGGGCAGGGGAGAAAAATTCACCCCTCCACTTT
CDR3aa: CASSDVLARAGEKNSPLHF

v_gene: TRBV15
abundance: NA
j_gene: TRBJ2-1
d_gene: NA
CDR3nt: TGTGCCACCAGCGGGACCAAAGGGGCCTACAATGAGCAGTTCTTC
CDR3aa: CATSGTKGAYNEQFF

v_gene: TRBV4-3
abundance: NA
j_gene: TRBJ2-1
d_gene: NA
CDR3nt: TGCGCCAGCAGCCAAGAGAAGCGGGCGGCCGACAATGAGCAGTTCTTC
CDR3aa: CASSQEKRAADNEQFF

v_gene: TRBV4-2
abundance: NA
j_gene: TRBJ1-1
d_gene: NA
CDR3nt: TGTGCCAGCAGCCAAATAACGGAGGGGGAGACTGAAGCTTTCTTT
CDR3aa: CASSQITEGETEAFF

v_gene: TRBV24-1
abundance: NA
j_gene: TRBJ1-2
d_gene: NA
CDR3nt: TGTGCCACCAGTGAAAGGAACTATGGCTACACCTTC
CDR3aa: CATSERNYGYTF

v_gene: TRBV24-1
abundance: few
j_gene: TRBJ2-2
d_gene: NA
CDR3nt: TGTGCCACCATGTCTATAGGCGGCGGGGAGCTGTTTTTT
CDR3aa: CATMSIGGGELFF

v_gene: TRBV7-2
abundance: NA
j_gene: TRBJ2-1
d_gene: TRBD2
CDR3nt: TGCGCCAGCAGCGCCCGGACTAGCCCTATTTCCTACAATGAGCAGTTCTTC
CDR3aa: CASSARTSPISYNEQFF